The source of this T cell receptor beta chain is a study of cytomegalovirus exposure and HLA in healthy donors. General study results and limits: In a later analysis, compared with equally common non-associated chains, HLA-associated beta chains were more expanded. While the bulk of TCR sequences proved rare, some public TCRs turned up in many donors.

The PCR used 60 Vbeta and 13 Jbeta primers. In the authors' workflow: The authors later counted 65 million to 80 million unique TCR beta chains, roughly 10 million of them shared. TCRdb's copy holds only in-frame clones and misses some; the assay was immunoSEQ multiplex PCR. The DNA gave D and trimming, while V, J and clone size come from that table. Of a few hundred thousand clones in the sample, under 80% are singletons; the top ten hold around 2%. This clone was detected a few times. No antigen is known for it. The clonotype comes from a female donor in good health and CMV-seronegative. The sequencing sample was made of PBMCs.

The CDR3 DNA reads as TGTGCCAGTAGTTCAATCCGGACTGAAGCTTTCTTT. Protein: CASSSIRTEAFF. V is TRBV19 and J is TRBJ1-1, with D hard to call. Deletions cut 5 bases from V and 5 bases from J, with 9 bases between. The CDR3 extends over 12 amino acids. CDR1 and CDR2 from the germline V gene are LNHDA and SQIVND (reference sequence).